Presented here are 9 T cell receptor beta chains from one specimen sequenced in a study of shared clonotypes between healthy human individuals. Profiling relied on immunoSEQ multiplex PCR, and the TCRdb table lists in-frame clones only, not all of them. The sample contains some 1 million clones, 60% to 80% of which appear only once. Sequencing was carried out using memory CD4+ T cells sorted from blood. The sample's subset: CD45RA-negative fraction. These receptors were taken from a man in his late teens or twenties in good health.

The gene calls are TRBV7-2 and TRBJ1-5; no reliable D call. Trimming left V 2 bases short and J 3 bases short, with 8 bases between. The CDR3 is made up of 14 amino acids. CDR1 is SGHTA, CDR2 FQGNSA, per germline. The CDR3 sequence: CASSLTWNNQPQHF. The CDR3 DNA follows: TGTGCCAGCAGCTTAACGTGGAACAATCAGCCCCAGCATTTT.

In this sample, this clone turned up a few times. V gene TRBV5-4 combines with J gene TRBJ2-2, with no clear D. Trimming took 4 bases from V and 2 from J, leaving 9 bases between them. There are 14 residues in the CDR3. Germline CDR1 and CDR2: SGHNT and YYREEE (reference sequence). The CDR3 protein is CASSRQFNTGELFF. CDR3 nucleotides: TGTGCCAGCAGCCGCCAGTTTAACACCGGGGAGCTGTTTTTT. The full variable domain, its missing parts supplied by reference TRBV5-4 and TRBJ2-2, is ETGVTQSPTHLIKTRGQQVTLRCSSQSGHNTVSWYQQALGQGPQFIFQYYREEENGRGNFPPRFSGLQFPNYSSELNVNALELDDSALYLCASSRQFNTGELFFGEGSRLTVL.

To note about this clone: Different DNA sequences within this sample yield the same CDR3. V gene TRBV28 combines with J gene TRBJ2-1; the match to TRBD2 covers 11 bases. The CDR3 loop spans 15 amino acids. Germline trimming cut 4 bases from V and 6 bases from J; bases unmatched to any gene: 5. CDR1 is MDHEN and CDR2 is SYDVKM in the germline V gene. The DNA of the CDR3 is TGTGCCAGCAGTTCCCTAGCGGGGGGCCCCAATGAGCAGTTCTTC. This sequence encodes CASSSLAGGPNEQFF.

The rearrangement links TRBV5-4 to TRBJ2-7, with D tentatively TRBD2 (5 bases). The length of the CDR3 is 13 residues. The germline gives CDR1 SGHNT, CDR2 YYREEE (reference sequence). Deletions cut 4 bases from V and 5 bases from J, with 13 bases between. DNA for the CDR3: TGTGCCAGCAGCCTGGGAGTCTTGGACGAGCAGTACTTC. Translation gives CASSLGVLDEQYF.

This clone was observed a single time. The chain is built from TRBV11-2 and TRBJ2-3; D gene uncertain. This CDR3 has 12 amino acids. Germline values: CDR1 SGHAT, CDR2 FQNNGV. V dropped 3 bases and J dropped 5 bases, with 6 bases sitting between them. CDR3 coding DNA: TGTGCCAGCAGCTTGGGGTTAGATACGCAGTATTTT. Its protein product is CASSLGLDTQYF.

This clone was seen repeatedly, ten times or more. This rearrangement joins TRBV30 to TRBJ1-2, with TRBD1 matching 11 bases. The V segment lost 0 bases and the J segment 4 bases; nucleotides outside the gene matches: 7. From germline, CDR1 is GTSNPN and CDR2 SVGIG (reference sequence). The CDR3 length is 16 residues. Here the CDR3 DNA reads TGTGCCTGGAGTGTTATCCGGACAGGGGGCACCTATGGCTACACCTTC. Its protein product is CAWSVIRTGGTYGYTF. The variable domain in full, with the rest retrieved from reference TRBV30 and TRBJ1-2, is SQTIHQWPATLVQPVGSPLSLECTVEGTSNPNLYWYRQAAGRGLQLLFYSVGIGQISSEVPQNLSASRPQDRQFILSSKKLLLSDSGFYLCAWSVIRTGGTYGYTFGSGTRLTVV.

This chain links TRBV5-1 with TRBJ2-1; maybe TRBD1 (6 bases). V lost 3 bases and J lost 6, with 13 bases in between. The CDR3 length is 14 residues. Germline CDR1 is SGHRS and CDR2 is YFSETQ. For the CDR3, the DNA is TGCGCCAGCAGCTCAGGGGCAGGGGCCAATGAGCAGTTCTTC. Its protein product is CASSSGAGANEQFF.

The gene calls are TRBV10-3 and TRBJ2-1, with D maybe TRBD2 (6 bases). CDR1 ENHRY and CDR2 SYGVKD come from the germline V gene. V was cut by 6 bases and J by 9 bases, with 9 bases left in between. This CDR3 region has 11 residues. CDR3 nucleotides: TGTGCCATCAGGACTAGTGGTGAGCAGTTCTTC. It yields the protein CAIRTSGEQFF.

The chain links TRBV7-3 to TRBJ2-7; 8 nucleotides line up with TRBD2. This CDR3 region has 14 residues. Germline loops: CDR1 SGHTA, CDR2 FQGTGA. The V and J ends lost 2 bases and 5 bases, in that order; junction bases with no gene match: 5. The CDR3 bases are TGTGCCAGCAGCTTAGCGGGGGGATTCGACGAGCAGTACTTC. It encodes CASSLAGGFDEQYF.